This T cell receptor (beta chain) was identified during a study of cytomegalovirus exposure and HLA in healthy donors. Whole-study findings and limits: Some public TCRs appeared in many individuals, while most sequences were rare. CMV serostatus was the sole immune exposure data available.

Germline V CDR1 and CDR2: SGHRS, YFSETQ. This CDR3 contains 13 residues. Deletions cut 3 bases from V and 5 bases from J, with 12 bases between. The study ran its PCR with 60 Vbeta and 13 Jbeta primers. Method: immunoSEQ multiplex PCR; TCRdb's copy keeps in-frame clones and lacks some. The sample lists 75,000 to 95,000 clones, around 90% seen once, with roughly 2.3% in the top ten. This clone was seen only a few times. Its antigen is unidentified. The material sequenced was PBMCs. This receptor was identified in a man younger than 35 in good health and CMV-seronegative. This rearrangement joins TRBV5-1 to TRBJ2-7, with D tentatively TRBD2 (5 bases). The CDR3 reads CASSSLTSNEQYF. The CDR3 DNA sequence: TGCGCCAGCAGCTCCCTAACTAGTAACGAGCAGTACTTC.